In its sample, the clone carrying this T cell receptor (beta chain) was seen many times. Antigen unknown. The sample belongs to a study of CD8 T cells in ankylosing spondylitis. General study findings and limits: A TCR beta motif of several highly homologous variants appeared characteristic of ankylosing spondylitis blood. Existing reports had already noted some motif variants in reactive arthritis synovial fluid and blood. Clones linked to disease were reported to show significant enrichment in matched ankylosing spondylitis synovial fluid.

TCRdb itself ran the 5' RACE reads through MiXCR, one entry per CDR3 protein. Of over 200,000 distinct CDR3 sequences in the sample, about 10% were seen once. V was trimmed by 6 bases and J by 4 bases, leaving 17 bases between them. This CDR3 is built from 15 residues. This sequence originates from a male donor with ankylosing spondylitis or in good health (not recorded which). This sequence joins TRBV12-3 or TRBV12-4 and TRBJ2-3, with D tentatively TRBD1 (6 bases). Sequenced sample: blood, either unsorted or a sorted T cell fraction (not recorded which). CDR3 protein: CASSKLLGAPDTQYF. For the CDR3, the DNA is TGTGCCAGCAGCAAGCTACTGGGGGCCCCAGATACGCAGTATTTT.